The entry below gives a single TCR beta chain sequence along with its context. Losses at the gene ends were 4 bases for V and 7 bases for J; bases not matched to a gene: 11. Per the germline V gene, CDR1 is SEHNR and CDR2 is FQNEAQ (reference sequence). The CDR3 totals 16 residues. The data belong to a study of T cell changes during pregnancy in multiple sclerosis. Only in-frame clones appear in the TCRdb table, and some are missing; sequencing was by immunoSEQ multiplex PCR. This table has about 67,000 clones, approximately 93% appearing once. The material was peripheral blood, obtained in the second trimester of pregnancy. The sequence derives from a female donor with multiple sclerosis, enrolled in a pregnancy study. The V gene is TRBV7-9, the J gene TRBJ2-2, with 8 nucleotides matching TRBD2. The CDR3 reads CASSYLAGRYGGELFF. Here the CDR3 DNA reads TGTGCCAGCAGCTATTTAGCGGGAAGGTACGGCGGGGAGCTGTTTTTT.